A single sample is the source of the 10 T cell receptor beta chains below, sequenced in a study of cytomegalovirus exposure and HLA in healthy donors. Profiling relied on immunoSEQ multiplex PCR, and the TCRdb table lists in-frame clones only, not all of them. Of under 250,000 clones detected, roughly 84% appear once; the ten largest clones hold approximately 2%. Sequencing was performed on PBMCs. All receptors come from a young woman in good health and CMV-seropositive.

The table lists this clone with a few counts. The genes are TRBV7-8 and TRBJ2-3; the D gene is possibly TRBD2 (6 bases). The V end lost 5 bases, the J end lost 2 bases, and 14 bases lay between the germline ends. The length of the CDR3 is 15 residues. Germline-derived CDR1 and CDR2 are SGHVS and FQNEAQ. The CDR3 region is CASSPGREVTDTQYF. The CDR3 region has the DNA TGTGCCAGCAGCCCTGGCAGGGAGGTCACAGATACGCAGTATTTT.

V and J are TRBV12-5 and TRBJ2-7; 7 positions match TRBD2. The CDR3 length is 14 residues. V dropped 5 bases and J dropped 0; count of bases not matched to a gene: 4. Germline lookup yields CDR1 LGHNT and CDR2 FRNRAP. The CDR3 DNA follows: TGTGCTAGTGGTCCGGGGGGAAACTCCTACGAGCAGTACTTC. This encodes CASGPGGNSYEQYF.

The V call is TRBV7-2, the J call TRBJ2-7, with D perhaps matching TRBD2 (6 bases). Germline V gene data show CDR1 as SGHTA and CDR2 as FQGNSA. The ends were cut back, 2 bases at V and 4 bases at J, with 18 bases in the middle. This CDR3 has 16 amino acids. CDR3 region: CASSLLPGLLSYEQYF. In DNA form, the CDR3 reads TGTGCCAGCAGCTTATTGCCGGGACTTCTATCTTACGAGCAGTACTTC.

The gene calls are TRBV7-2 and TRBJ2-7, with TRBD1 as a possible D gene (11 bases). Trimming removed 5 bases from V and 1 base from J, with 24 bases in between. The V gene's germline CDR1 is SGHTA and CDR2 FQGNSA. CDR3 size: 18 residues. The CDR3 coding sequence is TGTGCCAGCAGCCCGGACAGGGGGCTAGCGGGAGTTTCCTACGAGCAGTACTTC. Translation gives CASSPDRGLAGVSYEQYF.

The J gene is TRBJ2-7, the V gene TRBV5-1, with a weak D call TRBD1 (6 bases). Germline V gene data show CDR1 as SGHRS and CDR2 as YFSETQ. The ends were cut back, 1 base at V and 0 bases at J, with 14 bases in the middle. The CDR3 contains 16 residues. CDR3 bases: TGCGCCAGCAGCTTGCCCCCCCAGGGGCGCTCCTACGAGCAGTACTTC. Protein product: CASSLPPQGRSYEQYF.

The chain couples TRBV10-1 to TRBJ1-2, with D maybe TRBD1 (6 bases). The CDR3 is 14 amino acids. V was trimmed by 0 bases and J by 8 bases, leaving 13 bases between them. Looked up from germline, CDR1 is WNHNN and CDR2 is SYGVQD (reference sequence). The CDR3: CASSESPGTSGYTF. The CDR3 DNA is TGCGCCAGCAGTGAGTCGCCAGGGACATCGGGCTACACCTTC.

The rearrangement uses TRBV10-1 and TRBJ2-1; possibly TRBD2 for D (6 bases). Deletions cut 1 base from V and 9 bases from J, with 13 bases between. Germline values: CDR1 WNHNN, CDR2 SYGVQD (reference sequence). CDR3 length: 14 residues. CDR3 nucleotide sequence: TGCGCCAGCAGTGAGTACGGGAGATCCCGTGAGCAGTTCTTC. This codes for CASSEYGRSREQFF.

The V gene is TRBV27, the J gene TRBJ1-5; D is undetermined. Trimming took 3 bases from V and 2 from J, leaving 5 bases between them. This CDR3 comprises 13 residues. Germline loops: CDR1 MNHEY, CDR2 SMNVEV (reference sequence). CDR3 residues: CASSFYGNQPQHF. As DNA, the CDR3 is TGTGCCAGCAGTTTTTATGGCAATCAGCCCCAGCATTTT.

The count of this clone is one. The chain employs TRBV29-1 and TRBJ2-7, with D perhaps matching TRBD1 (6 bases). CDR1 and CDR2 (germline): SQVTM, ANQGSEA. V lost 6 bases and J 3 bases, leaving 12 bases between the germline ends. The CDR3 sequence is 12 residues long. The CDR3, as DNA: TGCAGCGTCGGTCTCAGGGGCTACGAGCAGTACTTC. Protein product: CSVGLRGYEQYF.

This sequence joins TRBV7-2 and TRBJ1-5; D gene ambiguous. Trimming took 1 base from V and 9 from J, leaving 10 bases between them. Per the germline V gene, CDR1 is SGHTA and CDR2 is FQGNSA. This CDR3 has 13 residues. The CDR3 loop reads CASSLGPDWPQHF. The CDR3 DNA follows: TGTGCCAGCAGCTTAGGGCCCGATTGGCCCCAGCATTTT.